Below are 27 T cell receptor beta chains sequenced from a single sample in a study of Ad26.COV2.S vaccination and SARS-CoV-2 variants (dated by TCRdb to 2020 to 2023). The treatment or condition label, read with the paper, signifies: some 20 received Ad26.COV2.S at low or high dose, single or two shots; 5 received placebo; per-sample allocation not given. For vaccine and placebo recipients, the sequenced repertoires came from samples collected on day 63 after the first injection. The method behind the library was the immunoSEQ multiplex PCR assay. TCRdb's version of the immuneACCESS table is confined to in-frame rearrangements and falls short of the full clone set. An unresolved V gene accounts for under half of the shortfall where checked; the remainder is of unknown origin. This sample comprises some 340,000 clones, 86% of them detected only once. The ten largest clonotypes hold under 2% of the sample.

The source was peripheral blood, collected in a trial of Ad26.COV2.S vaccine versus placebo. The receptors shown here come from a person between 18 and 65 years old who received the Ad26.COV2.S COVID-19 vaccine or a placebo.

J is TRBJ1-3 and V is TRBV2; 8 nucleotides match TRBD1. The CDR3 totals 16 residues. V shed 5 bases, J shed 0 bases, and the junction held 6 bases outside the gene matches. Germline V gene sequence: CDR1 SNHLY, CDR2 FYNNEI. In nucleotides, the CDR3 is TGTGCCAGCAGTAGCCGGGACAGGCGCTCTGGAAACACCATATATTTT. This codes for CASSSRDRRSGNTIYF.

In DNA form, the CDR3 reads TGCGCCAGCAGCCAAGATCTGAACCTTATGGCTTTCTTT. Its translation is CASSQDLNLMAFF. V gene TRBV4-3 combines with J gene TRBJ1-1; D gene ambiguous. The germline V and J ends were trimmed by 0 bases and 11 bases, with 13 bases remaining between them. Germline loops: CDR1 LGHNA, CDR2 YSLEER. The CDR3 totals 13 residues.

The rearrangement uses TRBV5-4 and TRBJ1-4; D is unclear. V was cut by 3 bases and J by 3 bases, with 9 bases left in between. CDR1 is SGHNT and CDR2 is YYREEE in the germline V gene (reference sequence). This CDR3 is built from 14 residues. This CDR3 reads CASSSFEANEKLFF. The CDR3 DNA reads TGTGCCAGCAGCTCGTTCGAGGCTAATGAAAAACTGTTTTTT.

The V and J genes are TRBV19 and TRBJ1-5; D call uncertain. Germline V CDR1 and CDR2: LNHDA, SQIVND (reference sequence). Trimming stripped 3 bases from V and 4 bases from J, with 7 bases between. This CDR3 is built from 13 residues. The CDR3 sequence is CASSIRENQPQHF. The CDR3 coding sequence is TGTGCCAGTAGTATTAGGGAAAATCAGCCCCAGCATTTT.

The chain joins TRBV19 to TRBJ1-5; D gene ambiguous. V shed 7 bases and J shed 4 bases, with 20 bases lying between them. The CDR3 totals 16 residues. Germline CDR1 is LNHDA and CDR2 is SQIVND (reference sequence). In nucleotides, the CDR3 is TGTGCCAGTACGCCCCGCGCTTGGGAAACAAATCAGCCCCAGCATTTT. Translation gives CASTPRAWETNQPQHF.

The J gene is TRBJ2-3, the V gene TRBV19; 7 bases fit TRBD1. The V segment lost 5 bases and the J segment 2 bases; nucleotides outside the gene matches: 4. The CDR3 runs to 14 residues. Germline V gene sequence: CDR1 LNHDA, CDR2 SQIVND (reference sequence). The DNA for the CDR3 is TGTGCCAGTAGTGTACAGGGGCTCACAGATACGCAGTATTTT. Its translation is CASSVQGLTDTQYF.

This chain connects TRBV27 to TRBJ2-2, with D possibly being TRBD1 or TRBD2 (5 bases each). V lost 5 bases and J lost 0, with 16 bases in between. Per germline, CDR1 MNHEY and CDR2 SMNVEV (reference sequence). This CDR3 has 17 residues. CDR3 residues: CASSRIPGTANTGELFF. The CDR3 DNA reads as TGTGCCAGCAGTCGGATCCCCGGGACCGCGAACACCGGGGAGCTGTTTTTT.

This chain connects TRBV6-6 to TRBJ1-1; D may be TRBD1 (5 bases). The V gene lost 6 bases and the J gene lost 6 bases, with 17 bases spanning the gap. CDR3 length: 14 residues. Germline V CDR1 and CDR2: MNHNY, SVGAGI (reference sequence). The CDR3 sequence: CASSFSWGPAEAFF. CDR3 DNA sequence: TGTGCCAGCAGCTTCTCGTGGGGACCTGCTGAAGCTTTCTTT.

This clone was seen more than once but under ten times. The gene calls are TRBV5-5 and TRBJ2-5; D not resolved. The germline CDR1 and CDR2 sequences are SGHKS and YYEKEE (reference sequence). The V end was cut by 3 bases, the J end by 0 bases, with 9 bases between. This CDR3 spans 14 amino acids. CDR3 residues: CASSSLQNQETQYF. CDR3 sequence (DNA): TGTGCCAGCAGCTCACTACAGAACCAAGAGACCCAGTACTTC.

This clone was detected a few times. V gene TRBV10-1 combines with J gene TRBJ2-2; TRBD2 matches 9 bases. V gave up 6 bases and J gave up 5 bases; unmatched junction bases: 4. This CDR3 has 14 amino acids. Germline V CDR1 and CDR2: WNHNN, SYGVQD (reference sequence). In nucleotides, the CDR3 is TGCGCCAGCAGGCGACTAGCGGCTACCGGGGAGCTGTTTTTT. Protein product: CASRRLAATGELFF.

Note on this clone: Other nucleotide sequences from this sample produce the same CDR3. The CDR3 is CASSVTGGPYGYTF. The CDR3 DNA reads as TGTGCCAGCAGCGTTACAGGGGGACCGTATGGCTACACCTTC. This chain links TRBV9 with TRBJ1-2; 8 bases map to TRBD1. Germline V lookup: CDR1 SGDLS, CDR2 YYNGEE. J lost 5 bases, V lost 2 bases, and 5 bases had no gene match. The CDR3 runs to 14 residues.

V is TRBV9 and J is TRBJ2-1, with TRBD1 matching over 8 bases. Germline V CDR1 and CDR2: SGDLS, YYNGEE. With 0 bases clipped from V and 8 bases from J, the junction kept 10 bases outside the gene matches. The CDR3 has 16 residues. CDR3 nucleotide sequence: TGTGCCAGCAGCGTAGAGGCGCAGGGGGCATTGCATGAGCAGTTCTTC. Translation gives CASSVEAQGALHEQFF.

The chain combines TRBV7-9 with TRBJ2-7; weak D call: TRBD1 (6 bases). This CDR3 is built from 13 residues. V was pared by 5 bases and J by 4 bases, with 12 bases between. Per germline, CDR1 SEHNR and CDR2 FQNEAQ (reference sequence). As DNA, the CDR3 is TGTGCCAGCAGCCTTAGACAGGATTACGAGCAGTACTTC. Residues: CASSLRQDYEQYF.

This clone occurred once. The genes are TRBV3-1 (or the pseudogene TRBV3-2) and TRBJ1-2; perhaps TRBD1 as D (5 bases). Germline-derived CDR1 and CDR2 are LGHDT and YNNKEL (reference sequence). The CDR3 totals 12 residues. The V gene lost 11 bases and the J gene lost 3 bases, with 13 bases spanning the gap. CDR3 coding DNA: TGTGCCTTATGGCAGGGCTACTATGGCTACACCTTC. As protein: CALWQGYYGYTF.

V usage is TRBV5-1 and J usage is TRBJ2-1, with 9 bases aligning to TRBD1. Germline values: CDR1 SGHRS, CDR2 YFSETQ. The CDR3 is made up of 16 amino acids. V was pared by 4 bases and J by 1 base, with 6 bases of the junction left unmatched. The CDR3 sequence is CASSITGGASYNEQFF. CDR3 nucleotide sequence: TGCGCCAGCAGCATAACAGGGGGCGCGTCCTACAATGAGCAGTTCTTC.

This sequence joins TRBV10-3 and TRBJ2-7; TRBD1 agrees at 7 bases. The CDR3 contains 13 residues. Per germline, CDR1 ENHRY and CDR2 SYGVKD. The ends lost 7 bases at V and 5 bases at J; junction bases unmatched: 8. CDR3 in amino acids: CAIISDRVDEQYF. CDR3 in DNA: TGTGCCATCATATCTGACAGGGTCGACGAGCAGTACTTC.

The sample holds a few counts of this clone. This sequence joins TRBV5-1 and TRBJ1-1, with a tentative D call TRBD1 (5 bases). V lost 4 bases and J 5 bases, leaving 12 bases between the germline ends. CDR1 is SGHRS, CDR2 YFSETQ, per germline. The CDR3 is 13 residues long. The CDR3 coding sequence is TGCGCCAGCAGCCCTAGGGGCAATACTGAAGCTTTCTTT. Translation: CASSPRGNTEAFF.

In this sample, this clone turned up a few times. The V gene is TRBV30, the J gene TRBJ1-1; possible D gene TRBD1, 5 bases. The ends were cut back, 4 bases at V and 3 bases at J, with 15 bases in the middle. The CDR3 contains 14 residues. The germline gives CDR1 GTSNPN, CDR2 SVGIG (reference sequence). The CDR3 here is CAWKTQGLYTEAFF. CDR3 nucleotide sequence: TGTGCCTGGAAAACCCAGGGCTTGTACACTGAAGCTTTCTTT. Complete variable domain (other parts from reference TRBV30 and TRBJ1-1): SQTIHQWPATLVQPVGSPLSLECTVEGTSNPNLYWYRQAAGRGLQLLFYSVGIGQISSEVPQNLSASRPQDRQFILSSKKLLLSDSGFYLCAWKTQGLYTEAFFGQGTRLTVV.

This rearrangement joins TRBV5-1 to TRBJ1-6; a possible D gene is TRBD1 (6 bases). Germline CDR1 reads SGHRS; CDR2 reads YFSETQ. Trimming stripped 0 bases from V and 6 bases from J, with 13 bases between. CDR3 size: 16 residues. This chain's CDR3 is CASSLDRVVGNSPLHF. Here the CDR3 DNA reads TGCGCCAGCAGCTTGGACAGGGTGGTGGGTAATTCACCCCTCCACTTT.

The chain links TRBV7-9 to TRBJ1-1; 9 bases agree with TRBD1. The V gene end was trimmed by 3 bases and the J gene end by 4 bases; junction bases not matched to a gene: 6. Germline CDR1 is SEHNR and CDR2 is FQNEAQ (reference sequence). The CDR3 runs 15 residues. The CDR3 DNA sequence: TGTGCCAGCAGCTTGGATTGGACAGGGGTCACTGAAGCTTTCTTT. Encoded protein: CASSLDWTGVTEAFF.

V usage is TRBV30 and J usage is TRBJ1-3, with 7 bases fitting TRBD1. The CDR3 has 15 amino acids. The junction had 10 bases not matched to a gene; V was cut back by 1 base and J by 7 bases. The germline V gene has CDR1 GTSNPN and CDR2 SVGIG (reference sequence). For the CDR3, the DNA is TGTGCCTGGAGTGGTAGACAGGGCTTTCGTAACACCATATATTTT. Amino acids: CAWSGRQGFRNTIYF.

The chain carries TRBV6-4 and TRBJ1-1, with D maybe TRBD1 (5 bases). The CDR3 is 16 amino acids. V was trimmed by 0 bases and J by 5 bases, leaving 16 bases between them. CDR1 and CDR2 (germline): MRHNA, SNTAGT. CDR3 sequence (DNA): TGTGCCAGCAGTGACTCCCCTATCGGGGGAGAAACTGAAGCTTTCTTT. Translated, it gives CASSDSPIGGETEAFF.

This clone was counted only a few times. The rearrangement joins TRBV28 to TRBJ2-2; weak D call: TRBD2 (5 bases). CDR1 and CDR2 (germline): MDHEN, SYDVKM. V lost 7 bases, J lost 3 bases, and 21 bases lay in between. This CDR3 has 17 residues. The CDR3 DNA reads as TGTGCCAGCATTGCAACACGGGGAAGTGGCGACACCGGGGAGCTGTTTTTT. Its protein product is CASIATRGSGDTGELFF. The full variable domain, completed using reference TRBV28 and TRBJ2-2, is DVKVTQSSRYLVKRTGEKVFLECVQDMDHENMFWYRQDPGLGLRLIYFSYDVKMKEKGDIPEGYSVSREKKERFSLILESASTNQTSMYLCASIATRGSGDTGELFFGEGSRLTVL.

The chain links TRBV2 to TRBJ1-3, with TRBD1 as a possible D gene (5 bases). The CDR3 is 16 amino acids. Per the germline V gene, CDR1 is SNHLY and CDR2 is FYNNEI. Trimming removed 4 bases from V and 2 bases from J, with 15 bases in between. The chain's CDR3 is CASSAGLIGTGNTIYF. CDR3 in DNA: TGTGCCAGCAGTGCGGGACTCATAGGGACTGGAAACACCATATATTTT.

The chain carries TRBV2 and TRBJ2-6, with no clear D. The CDR3 covers 16 residues. The germline gives CDR1 SNHLY, CDR2 FYNNEI. Trimming cost V 5 bases and J 0 bases, with 11 bases left between them. The CDR3 DNA reads as TGTGCCAGCAGTCCCGACAATTACTCTGGGGCCAACGTCCTGACTTTC. It translates to CASSPDNYSGANVLTF.

The chain employs TRBV12-3 or TRBV12-4 and TRBJ2-4; D is undetermined. Trimming cost V 4 bases and J 0 bases, with 4 bases left between them. The CDR3 loop spans 13 amino acids. The CDR3 nucleotides read TGTGCCAGCAGTTCCCTAGCCAAAAACATTCAGTACTTC. It yields the protein CASSSLAKNIQYF.

The rearrangement uses TRBV4-3 and TRBJ1-6, with 7 bases fitting TRBD1. The junction had 3 bases not matched to a gene; V was cut back by 4 bases and J by 12 bases. Germline V CDR1 and CDR2: LGHNA, YSLEER. This CDR3 contains 12 residues. DNA for the CDR3: TGCGCCAGCAGCCTTCGACAGGGACCCCTCCACTTT. It codes for CASSLRQGPLHF.